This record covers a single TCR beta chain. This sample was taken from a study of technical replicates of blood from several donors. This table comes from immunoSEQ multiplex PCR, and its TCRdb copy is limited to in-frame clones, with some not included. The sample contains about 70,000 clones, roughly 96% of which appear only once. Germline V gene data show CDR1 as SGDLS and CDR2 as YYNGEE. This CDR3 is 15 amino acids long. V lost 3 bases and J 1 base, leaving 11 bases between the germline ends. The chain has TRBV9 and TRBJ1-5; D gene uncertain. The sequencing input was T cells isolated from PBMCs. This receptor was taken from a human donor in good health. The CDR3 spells CASSGAASSNQPQHF. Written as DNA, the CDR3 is TGTGCCAGCAGCGGAGCGGCGTCCAGCAATCAGCCCCAGCATTTT.